This T cell receptor (beta chain) was sequenced for a study of response to subunit inactivated influenza vaccine. V was clipped by 3 bases and J by 3 bases; unmatched bases: 5. There are 14 residues in the CDR3. Germline values: CDR1 LNHNV, CDR2 YYDKDF (reference sequence). This clonotype was observed a few times. A single record per CDR3 protein comes from TCRdb applying MiXCR to the RT-PCR reads. Of 450,000 to 600,000 distinct CDR3 sequences listed, under 9% are singletons. This TCR was recovered from a man between 50 and 69 years old who received an inactivated influenza vaccine. The chain links TRBV15 to TRBJ2-7, with 7 bases lining up with TRBD1. Here the sequenced sample was PBMCs from blood, taken around 25 months after vaccination. The CDR3 sequence is CATSRDRFSYEQYF. DNA for the CDR3: TGTGCCACCAGCAGGGACAGGTTCAGCTACGAGCAGTACTTC. Full variable domain (outside the CDR3, taken from reference TRBV15 and TRBJ2-7): DAMVIQNPRYQVTQFGKPVTLSCSQTLNHNVMYWYQQKSSQAPKLLFHYYDKDFNNEADTPDNFQSRRPNTSFCFLDIRSPGLGDTAMYLCATSRDRFSYEQYFGPGTRLTVT.